This T cell receptor beta chain was recovered during a study of blood T cell repertoires in COVID-19. Study-wide context: Researchers got acute and convalescent COVID-19 samples from the United States, Italy and Spain. T cells, B-cell-depleted T cells, or PBMCs provided the cDNA or gDNA that served as material.

Sequencing used immunoSEQ multiplex PCR; TCRdb keeps in-frame clones, though not all of them. The sample carries approximately 230,000 clones, approximately 90% recorded once. Trimming left V 6 bases short and J 0 bases short, with 11 bases between. Germline V lookup: CDR1 MRHNA, CDR2 SNTAGT. The CDR3 runs 14 residues. The clonotype originates from a young man who had recovered from COVID-19. Sequencing used peripheral blood. This chain uses TRBV6-4 with TRBJ1-1; no clear D gene. The CDR3 DNA follows: TGTGCCAGCAGAATAGATAATATGAACACTGAAGCTTTCTTT. As protein: CASRIDNMNTEAFF.